This T cell receptor beta chain was recorded in a study of Tregs in tolerant kidney transplant recipients. V shed 11 bases and J shed 7 bases, with 15 bases lying between them. This CDR3 is 11 amino acids long. Germline V CDR1 and CDR2: MNHEY, SVGAGI. Clones were read by immunoSEQ multiplex PCR, and TCRdb kept only the in-frame ones, dropping some. The table lists around 16,000 clones, about 92% of them singletons, with about an eighth in the top ten. This TCR came from a human donor in good health. The material sequenced was CD8+ T cells from blood. This sequence joins TRBV6-5 and TRBJ2-7; tentative D call: TRBD2 (6 bases). The CDR3 sequence is CALVGGREQYF. The CDR3 bases are TGTGCCCTCGTGGGGGGTCGGGAGCAGTACTTC.